The sequence of this T cell receptor beta chain was determined in a study of neurological immune-mediated disorders. The cDNA was synthesized by means of template-switch 5'RACE, which was carried out with 10-nucleotide random UMIs. Via MiXCR, TCRdb re-called the 5' RACE reads, giving one row per CDR3 protein. The sample shows 30,000 to 35,000 distinct CDR3 sequences, roughly 3.7% of them seen only once. This clonotype was picked up many times. Sorted libraries used some 920,000 CD4+ or CD8+ T cells. CDR3 length equals 17 residues. V was clipped by 3 bases and J by 7 bases; unmatched bases: 12. Germline CDR1 reads DFQATT; CDR2 reads SNEGSKA (reference sequence).

The chain has TRBV20-1 and TRBJ2-1, with 13 bases identical to TRBD2. This TCR derives from a middle-aged woman in good health. Sequencing used CD4+ T cells from blood. The DNA for the CDR3 is TGCAGTGCTAGGGGACTAGCGGGGCCCGTGGCGGGGAATGAGCAGTTCTTC. This codes for CSARGLAGPVAGNEQFF.